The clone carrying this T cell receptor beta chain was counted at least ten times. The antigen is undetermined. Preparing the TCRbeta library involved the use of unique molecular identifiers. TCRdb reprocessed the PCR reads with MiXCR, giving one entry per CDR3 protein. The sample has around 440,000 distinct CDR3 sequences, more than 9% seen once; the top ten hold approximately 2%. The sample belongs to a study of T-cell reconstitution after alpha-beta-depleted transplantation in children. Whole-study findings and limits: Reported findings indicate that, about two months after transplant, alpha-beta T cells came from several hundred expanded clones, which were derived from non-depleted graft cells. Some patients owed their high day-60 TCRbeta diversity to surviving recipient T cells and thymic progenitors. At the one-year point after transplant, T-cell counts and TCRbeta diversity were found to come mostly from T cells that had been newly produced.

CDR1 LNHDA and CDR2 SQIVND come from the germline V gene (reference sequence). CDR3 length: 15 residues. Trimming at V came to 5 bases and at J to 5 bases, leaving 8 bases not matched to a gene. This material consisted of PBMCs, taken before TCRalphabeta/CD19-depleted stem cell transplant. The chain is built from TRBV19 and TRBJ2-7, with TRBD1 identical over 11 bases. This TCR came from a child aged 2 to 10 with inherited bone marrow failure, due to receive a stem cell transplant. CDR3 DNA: TGTGCCAGTAGTCCCCGGACAGGGGGCGTGGACGAGCAGTACTTC. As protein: CASSPRTGGVDEQYF.